This TCR beta chain stems from a study of shared clonotypes between healthy human individuals. Study results and limitations: Collection of samples was limited to blood; tissue repertoires likely differ. Approximately 5.4% of naive CD4 clonotypes were common to a few donors.

The CDR3 is 13 amino acids. The V end lost 5 bases, the J end lost 7 bases, and 12 bases lay between the germline ends. CDR1 is MNHEY, CDR2 SMNVEV, per germline (reference sequence). Participating donors were healthy, HIV-negative adults free of recent acute infections or vaccinations. TCRdb keeps only in-frame clones here, not all; method: immunoSEQ multiplex PCR. The data hold roughly 2.2 million clones, with approximately 93% observed a single time. A note on this clone: Its antigen remains unidentified.

The chain recombines TRBV27 with TRBJ2-4, with a tentative D call TRBD1 (6 bases). The TCR comes from a man in his late teens or twenties in good health. Some clones in this sample may be carry-over from other donors' samples. Sequenced: naive CD4+ T cells from PBMCs. The subset was: CD45RA+ positively selected. CDR3 loop: CASSPQGRNIQYF. The CDR3 DNA reads as TGTGCCAGCAGTCCACAGGGTCGGAACATTCAGTACTTC.